The clone carrying this T cell receptor beta chain was seen a single time. Its antigen remains unknown. This entry comes from a study of T cell responses to AZD1222 COVID-19 vaccine. Regarding the study as a whole: Nearly half of spike-specific TCRs reportedly go after variant regions that carry no mutations. None of the repertoires were sampled until the peak T cell response had passed. Vaccine-associated CD4 TCRs ranged over spike, dominating at 160-218 and 743-854.

The data were produced by immunoSEQ multiplex PCR, yet TCRdb's version contains in-frame clones alone and is incomplete. Of 110,000 to 150,000 clones in the sample, more than 85% are singletons; the top ten hold under 4.5%. The V segment lost 8 bases and the J segment 4 bases; nucleotides outside the gene matches: 13. Germline V lookup: CDR1 ENHRY, CDR2 SYGVKD. This CDR3 is 16 amino acids long. The starting material was peripheral blood, obtained on day 0 of AZD1222 vaccination. This chain connects TRBV10-3 to TRBJ2-1, with 8 bases that match TRBD2. The receptor was isolated from an adult in good health. In nucleotides, the CDR3 is TGTGCCATCCTAACTAGCGGAGGGGGAGAGTACAATGAGCAGTTCTTC. Its translation: CAILTSGGGEYNEQFF.